One sample yielded the 7 T cell receptor beta chains listed below, sequenced in a study of glioma-infiltrating T cells. Amplification of TCR alpha and beta CDR3 regions from RNA used iRepertoire nested multiplex PCR. TCRdb re-analysed the multiplex PCR reads in MiXCR, keeping a single row per CDR3 protein. The sample contains about 190,000 distinct CDR3 sequences, 30% to 40% of which appear only once. Sequencing was done on a sample of glioma tissue, nonneoplastic brain tissue, or PBMCs (not recorded which). The source is a human donor with low-grade glioma or glioblastoma, undergoing nonglioma brain surgery, or in good health (not recorded which).

This clonotype appeared many times. The gene calls are TRBV7-2 and TRBJ2-1, with TRBD2 matching over 10 bases. This CDR3 comprises 20 residues. The germline CDR1 and CDR2 sequences are SGHTA and FQGNSA. Trimming cost V 5 bases and J 2 bases; bases outside gene matches: 18. CDR3 bases: TGTGCCAGCAGCATCCCTAGCCCCCGGACTAGCGGAGCCCCCTACAATGAGCAGTTCTTC. Its protein product is CASSIPSPRTSGAPYNEQFF. Full variable domain (missing parts from reference TRBV7-2 and TRBJ2-1): GAGVSQSPSNKVTEKGKDVELRCDPISGHTALYWYRQSLGQGLEFLIYFQGNSAPDKSGLPSDRFSAERTGGSVSTLTIQRTQQEDSAVYLCASSIPSPRTSGAPYNEQFFGPGTRLTVL.

Turning to this clonotype: This may stem from a read error, because a much larger clone lies one nucleotide away. The rearrangement uses TRBV4-3 and TRBJ2-7; 7 positions match TRBD1. This CDR3 is 14 amino acids long. CDR1 is LGHNA, CDR2 YSLEER, per germline. V was clipped by 0 bases and J by 11 bases; unmatched bases: 10. The CDR3 DNA reads as TGCGCCAGCAGCCAAGATTTCGGGCAGGGGGAGAAGTACTTC. Its translation: CASSQDFGQGEKYF.

This clonotype occurred many times. The genes are TRBV6-1 and TRBJ2-1, with 12 bases lining up with TRBD2. V was clipped by 6 bases and J by 5 bases; unmatched bases: 8. Per germline, CDR1 MNHNS and CDR2 SASEGT. CDR3 length equals 16 residues. This CDR3 reads CASRQLAGGRNNEQFF. The CDR3 coding sequence is TGTGCCAGCAGACAACTAGCGGGAGGACGTAACAATGAGCAGTTCTTC.

The chain uses TRBV4-2 and TRBJ2-1, with 9 bases identical to TRBD2. The trim removed 3 bases at V and 3 bases at J, leaving 6 bases unmatched. The germline V gene encodes CDR1 LGHNA and CDR2 YNFKEQ. The CDR3 covers 16 residues. The CDR3 loop is CASSQETSGSYNEQFF. DNA for the CDR3: TGTGCCAGCAGCCAGGAGACTAGCGGCAGCTACAATGAGCAGTTCTTC.

This clonotype has just one count. This chain joins TRBV2 and TRBJ2-1, with TRBD2 as a possible D gene (5 bases). This CDR3 region has 13 residues. V lost 8 bases, J lost 12 bases, and 20 bases lay in between. CDR1 SNHLY and CDR2 FYNNEI come from the germline V gene. CDR3 loop: CASGLDMEDTQFF. CDR3 DNA: TGTGCCAGCGGGCTGGATATGGAGGATACGCAGTTCTTC. Full variable domain (remainder filled in from reference TRBV2 and TRBJ2-1): EPEVTQTPSHQVTQMGQEVILRCVPISNHLYFYWYRQILGQKVEFLVSFYNNEISEKSEIFDDQFSVERPDGSNFTLKIRSTKLEDSAMYFCASGLDMEDTQFFGPGTRLTVL.

In this sample, this clonotype turned up many times. The chain employs TRBV2 and TRBJ2-7; 8 bases agree with TRBD2. This CDR3 spans 13 amino acids. The germline gives CDR1 SNHLY, CDR2 FYNNEI. Trimming took 6 bases from V and 7 from J; bases not matched to a gene: 8. The CDR3 region has the DNA TGTGCCAGCAGCTCGGGAGGGCCGCGGGAGCAGTACTTC. It specifies CASSSGGPREQYF.

With respect to this clonotype: This could be a read error, since a much larger clone is one nucleotide away. The rearrangement uses TRBV18 and TRBJ2-7; a possible D gene is TRBD2 (5 bases). V dropped 1 base and J dropped 1 base, with 14 bases sitting between them. Germline lookup yields CDR1 KGHSH and CDR2 LQKENI. The CDR3 contains 16 residues. CDR3 DNA sequence: TGTGCCAGCTCACCACAGGCGAGACGGGGATCCTACGAGCAGTACTTC. Protein: CASSPQARRGSYEQYF.